Presented here are 21 T cell receptor beta chains from one specimen sequenced in a study of Ad26.COV2.S vaccination and SARS-CoV-2 variants. Treatment denoted: roughly 19 received Ad26.COV2.S at low or high dose, single or two shots; roughly five received placebo; per-sample allocation not given. Sampling happened 63 days after the first vaccine or placebo injection. Sequencing used immunoSEQ multiplex PCR; TCRdb keeps in-frame clones, though not all of them. There are about 370,000 clones in the sample; 75% to 90% occur only once, and 1.5% to 2% lies in the top ten. The sequenced sample was peripheral blood, obtained in a trial of Ad26.COV2.S vaccine versus placebo. The receptors come from a person between 18 and 59 years old who received the Ad26.COV2.S COVID-19 vaccine or a placebo.

The V and J genes are TRBV5-1 and TRBJ2-5; D gene uncertain. Germline V gene sequence: CDR1 SGHRS, CDR2 YFSETQ. The V and J ends lost 4 bases and 6 bases respectively, with 13 bases between them. The CDR3 has 13 residues. The CDR3 DNA reads TGCGCCAGCAGCCTATCGGCCAGCCAGACCCAGTACTTC. It translates to CASSLSASQTQYF.

This clone was detected once. This rearrangement joins TRBV5-1 to TRBJ2-7, with D unresolved. Germline loops: CDR1 SGHRS, CDR2 YFSETQ. This CDR3 comprises 11 residues. The germline V and J ends were trimmed by 3 bases and 1 base, with 2 bases remaining between them. The CDR3 protein is CASSYSYEQYF. CDR3 coding DNA: TGCGCCAGCAGCTATTCCTACGAGCAGTACTTC.

This clone has ten or more counts. V is TRBV9 and J is TRBJ2-6; no firm D call. V was trimmed by 4 bases and J by 1 base, leaving 12 bases between them. Germline V gene sequence: CDR1 SGDLS, CDR2 YYNGEE. CDR3 length: 16 amino acids. CDR3 coding DNA: TGTGCCAGCAGCCTTCACCGCGAGTCTGGGGCCAACGTCCTGACTTTC. This encodes CASSLHRESGANVLTF.

The rearrangement links TRBV7-8 to TRBJ1-5, with 9 bases lining up with TRBD1. From germline, CDR1 is SGHVS and CDR2 FQNEAQ. CDR3 length equals 16 residues. After removal of 4 bases from V and 2 bases from J, the junction contained 6 bases not matched to a gene. CDR3 sequence: CASSYYRDRGNQPQHF. CDR3 nucleotide sequence: TGTGCCAGCAGCTATTACCGGGACAGGGGCAATCAGCCCCAGCATTTT.

V and J are TRBV11-2 and TRBJ2-1, with D tentatively TRBD2 (5 bases). The CDR3 loop spans 15 amino acids. Germline values: CDR1 SGHAT, CDR2 FQNNGV. V was pared by 1 base and J by 7 bases, with 14 bases between. Here the CDR3 reads CASSLVGGRGNEQFF. As DNA, the CDR3 is TGTGCCAGCAGCTTAGTAGGAGGCCGGGGTAATGAGCAGTTCTTC.

Points on this clone: Different DNA sequences within this sample yield the same CDR3. The chain couples TRBV30 to TRBJ1-5; TRBD1 might be the D (5 bases). Germline V gives CDR1 GTSNPN, CDR2 SVGIG (reference sequence). This CDR3 comprises 14 residues. The V and J ends lost 0 bases and 1 base respectively, with 7 bases between them. The CDR3 DNA follows: TGTGCCTGGAGTGTCTGGGGGAGCAATCAGCCCCAGCATTTT. Translated, it gives CAWSVWGSNQPQHF.

The chain joins TRBV19 to TRBJ1-1; 7 bases fit TRBD1. Per germline, CDR1 LNHDA and CDR2 SQIVND (reference sequence). Unmatched junction bases numbered 11, after V lost 3 bases and J lost 1 base. This CDR3 is built from 17 residues. The CDR3 DNA reads as TGTGCCAGTAGTATCTTTATGGGGACAGTGAAGAACACTGAAGCTTTCTTT. Its protein is CASSIFMGTVKNTEAFF.

The genes are TRBV18 and TRBJ2-7, with 7 bases lining up with TRBD2. CDR3 length equals 14 residues. Germline V gene lookup returns CDR1 KGHSH and CDR2 LQKENI. J was trimmed by 3 bases and V by 3 bases; bases with no gene match: 5. Written as DNA, the CDR3 is TGTGCCAGCTCACCCCGGGACTACAACTACGAGCAGTACTTC. It is translated as CASSPRDYNYEQYF.

This chain uses TRBV19 with TRBJ2-7; 7 nucleotides align to TRBD1. Germline V CDR1 and CDR2: LNHDA, SQIVND (reference sequence). CDR3 length: 15 amino acids. J was trimmed by 0 bases and V by 4 bases; bases with no gene match: 6. The CDR3 nucleotides are TGTGCCAGTAGTAAGAAGGGACAGAGCTCCTACGAGCAGTACTTC. It translates to CASSKKGQSSYEQYF.

The gene calls are TRBV11-3 and TRBJ1-2; 7 bases are a match to TRBD1. Looked up from germline, CDR1 is SGHNT and CDR2 is YENEEA. J gave up 8 bases and V 0 bases, and 9 bases lay outside the gene matches. There are 15 residues in the CDR3. CDR3 in DNA: TGTGCCAGCAGCTTAGACCATGACAGGGAACAGGGCTACACCTTC. The encoded protein is CASSLDHDREQGYTF.

The chain carries TRBV11-2 and TRBJ2-1; 8 bases are shared with TRBD2. The CDR3 extends over 18 amino acids. The germline CDR1 and CDR2 sequences are SGHAT and FQNNGV. V lost 7 bases and J lost 4; bases outside the gene matches: 18. In DNA, the CDR3 is TGTGCCAGCACCGAGGGGACTAGGCGTAATGTTGCTTACAATGAGCAGTTCTTC. Protein sequence: CASTEGTRRNVAYNEQFF.

With respect to this clone: This same CDR3 is encoded by further DNA sequences in the sample. V and J are TRBV18 and TRBJ2-5; no firm D call. The CDR3 totals 11 residues. V was cut by 3 bases and J by 4 bases, with 3 bases left in between. CDR1 and CDR2 (germline): KGHSH, LQKENI. CDR3 DNA: TGTGCCAGCTCACCTGGAGAGACCCAGTACTTC. This codes for CASSPGETQYF.

The chain employs TRBV28 and TRBJ1-4; D is possibly TRBD1 (6 bases). CDR3 size: 13 residues. V gave up 3 bases and J gave up 8 bases, with 10 bases separating them. Germline lookup yields CDR1 MDHEN and CDR2 SYDVKM. CDR3 DNA sequence: TGTGCCAGCAGTTTCCCAGGGGTGGAAAAACTGTTTTTT. Residues: CASSFPGVEKLFF.

This rearrangement joins TRBV21-1 to TRBJ1-4; TRBD1 was called by the table and not checked on the DNA. TRBV21-1 is classified as a pseudogene. The CDR3 runs to 17 residues. This CDR3 is CASSKGPNRGTNEKLFF. The CDR3, as DNA: TGTGCCAGCAGCAAAGGCCCCAACAGGGGAACTAATGAAAAACTGTTTTTT.

This chain connects TRBV19 to TRBJ2-4; the match to TRBD2 covers 8 bases. Germline CDR1 reads LNHDA; CDR2 reads SQIVND (reference sequence). The CDR3 consists of 13 residues. J gave up 7 bases and V 6 bases, and 5 bases lay outside the gene matches. The CDR3 DNA reads as TGTGCCAGTAGCTGGACGGGGGGGAACATTCAGTACTTC. This translates into CASSWTGGNIQYF.

Only one count was recorded for this clone. DNA for the CDR3: TGTGCCAGCAAAAAAGGGACGGTGACTGAAGCTTTCTTT. Its translation is CASKKGTVTEAFF. V is TRBV6-5 and J is TRBJ1-1; tentative D call: TRBD1 (5 bases). The CDR3 is made up of 13 amino acids. The germline V gene has CDR1 MNHEY and CDR2 SVGAGI. V gave up 7 bases and J gave up 5 bases, with 14 bases separating them.

This clone was picked up one time. The chain employs TRBV29-1 and TRBJ2-7; possibly TRBD2 for D (6 bases). Germline CDR1 reads SQVTM; CDR2 reads ANQGSEA. V was trimmed by 4 bases and J by 3 bases, leaving 10 bases between them. CDR3 length: 12 residues. CDR3 nucleotide sequence: TGCAGCGTTGTTGCGGGGAGCTACGAGCAGTACTTC. Amino acid sequence: CSVVAGSYEQYF.

The genes are TRBV5-1 and TRBJ2-5; no firm D call. This CDR3 comprises 13 residues. Trimming left V 2 bases short and J 2 bases short, with 7 bases between. Per germline, CDR1 SGHRS and CDR2 YFSETQ. CDR3 loop: CASSLREQETQYF. Written as DNA, the CDR3 is TGCGCCAGCAGCTTAAGGGAACAAGAGACCCAGTACTTC.

The chain joins TRBV4-1 to TRBJ1-5; the D gene is possibly TRBD1 (5 bases). The length of the CDR3 is 16 residues. V was trimmed by 1 base and J by 1 base, leaving 11 bases between them. Germline CDR1 and CDR2: MGHRA and YSYEKL. In DNA form, the CDR3 reads TGCGCCAGCAGCCAAGGGGGGGGACTCAGCAATCAGCCCCAGCATTTT. This sequence encodes CASSQGGGLSNQPQHF.

This chain joins TRBV5-5 and TRBJ2-1; D not certain. There are 15 residues in the CDR3. CDR1 SGHKS and CDR2 YYEKEE come from the germline V gene (reference sequence). The germline V and J ends were trimmed by 4 bases and 0 bases, with 11 bases remaining between them. This CDR3 is CASSPDMNSYNEQFF. The CDR3, as DNA: TGTGCCAGCAGCCCCGACATGAACTCCTACAATGAGCAGTTCTTC.

V is TRBV13 and J is TRBJ2-2; 10 bases fit TRBD2. CDR3 size: 16 residues. CDR1 and CDR2 (germline): PRHDT, FYEKMQ (reference sequence). With V trimmed by 2 bases and J by 9 bases, 9 bases remained unmatched. CDR3 nucleotide sequence: TGTGCCAGCAGCTTATCTCCTAGCGGGAGTGTCCGGGAGCTGTTTTTT. This translates into CASSLSPSGSVRELFF.